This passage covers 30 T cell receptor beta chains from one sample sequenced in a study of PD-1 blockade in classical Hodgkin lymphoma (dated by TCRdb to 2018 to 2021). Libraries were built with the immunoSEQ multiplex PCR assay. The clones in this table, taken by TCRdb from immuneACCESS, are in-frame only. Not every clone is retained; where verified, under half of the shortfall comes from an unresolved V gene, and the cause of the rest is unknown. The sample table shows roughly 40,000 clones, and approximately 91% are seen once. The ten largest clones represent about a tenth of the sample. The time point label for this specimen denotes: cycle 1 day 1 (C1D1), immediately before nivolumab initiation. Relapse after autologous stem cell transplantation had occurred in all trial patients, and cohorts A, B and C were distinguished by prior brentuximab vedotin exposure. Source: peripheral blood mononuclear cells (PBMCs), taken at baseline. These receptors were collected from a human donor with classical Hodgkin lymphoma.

The CDR3 spells CASSELAGGGTDTQYF. The CDR3 DNA sequence: TGTGCCAGCAGCGAACTAGCGGGAGGGGGCACAGATACGCAGTATTTT. The chain combines TRBV9 with TRBJ2-3; 13 positions agree with TRBD2. Per the germline V gene, CDR1 is SGDLS and CDR2 is YYNGEE. The CDR3 extends over 16 amino acids. Trimming removed 3 bases from V and 1 base from J; junction bases left unmatched: 2.

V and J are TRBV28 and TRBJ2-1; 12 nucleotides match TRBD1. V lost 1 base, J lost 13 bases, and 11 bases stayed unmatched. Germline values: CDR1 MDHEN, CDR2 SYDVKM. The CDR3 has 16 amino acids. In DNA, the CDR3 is TGTGCCAGCAGTTTATCGGGGACAGGGGGCGCGGTGAAACAGTTCTTC. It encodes CASSLSGTGGAVKQFF.

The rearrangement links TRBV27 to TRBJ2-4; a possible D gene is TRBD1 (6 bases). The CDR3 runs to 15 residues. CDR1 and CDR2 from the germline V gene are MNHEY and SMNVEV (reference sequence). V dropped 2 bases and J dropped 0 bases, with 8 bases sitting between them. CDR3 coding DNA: TGTGCCAGCAGTTTACTCAGGGGAGCCAAAAACATTCAGTACTTC. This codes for CASSLLRGAKNIQYF.

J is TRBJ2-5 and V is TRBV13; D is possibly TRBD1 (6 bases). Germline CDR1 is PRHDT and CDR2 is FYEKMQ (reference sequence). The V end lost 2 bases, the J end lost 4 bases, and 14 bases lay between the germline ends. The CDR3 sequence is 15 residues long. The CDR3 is CASSLMDRLRETQYF. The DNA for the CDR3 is TGTGCCAGCAGCTTAATGGACAGACTAAGAGAGACCCAGTACTTC.

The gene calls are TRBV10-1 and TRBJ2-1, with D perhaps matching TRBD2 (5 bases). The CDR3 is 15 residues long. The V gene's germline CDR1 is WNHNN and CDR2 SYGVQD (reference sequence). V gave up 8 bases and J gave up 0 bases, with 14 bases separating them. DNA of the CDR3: TGCGCCAGCTCCCCCCGGGGAAACTCCTACAATGAGCAGTTCTTC. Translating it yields CASSPRGNSYNEQFF.

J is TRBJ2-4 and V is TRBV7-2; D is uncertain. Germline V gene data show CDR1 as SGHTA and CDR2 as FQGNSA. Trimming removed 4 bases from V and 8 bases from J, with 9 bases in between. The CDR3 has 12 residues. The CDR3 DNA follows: TGTGCCAGCAGCTCTCTTCCGGACATTCAGTACTTC. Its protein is CASSSLPDIQYF.

The CDR3, as DNA: TGTGCCAGCAGTCTAAGCCTCTGGAAGCGTACCTACGAGCAGTACTTC. It codes for CASSLSLWKRTYEQYF. The gene calls are TRBV27 and TRBJ2-7; no firm D call. The CDR3 runs 16 residues. V was shortened by 5 bases and J by 2 bases, with 19 bases between the two germline ends. Germline V gene sequence: CDR1 MNHEY, CDR2 SMNVEV (reference sequence).

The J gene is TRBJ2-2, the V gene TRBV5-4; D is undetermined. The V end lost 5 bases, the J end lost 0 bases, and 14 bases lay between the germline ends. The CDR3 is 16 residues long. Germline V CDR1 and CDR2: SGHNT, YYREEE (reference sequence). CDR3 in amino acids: CASRPSPAANTGELFF. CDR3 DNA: TGTGCCAGCAGGCCATCCCCGGCCGCGAACACCGGGGAGCTGTTTTTT.

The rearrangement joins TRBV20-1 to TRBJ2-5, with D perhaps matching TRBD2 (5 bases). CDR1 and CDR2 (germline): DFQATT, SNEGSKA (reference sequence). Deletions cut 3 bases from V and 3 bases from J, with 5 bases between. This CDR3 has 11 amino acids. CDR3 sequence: CSASGEETQYF. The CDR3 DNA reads TGCAGTGCTAGCGGGGAAGAGACCCAGTACTTC.

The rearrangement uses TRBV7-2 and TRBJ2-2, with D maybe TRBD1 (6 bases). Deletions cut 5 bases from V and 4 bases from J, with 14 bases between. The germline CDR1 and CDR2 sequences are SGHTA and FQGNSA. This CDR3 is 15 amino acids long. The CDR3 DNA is TGTGCCAGCAGCCAACGACAGGTTTCCACCGGGGAGCTGTTTTTT. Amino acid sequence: CASSQRQVSTGELFF.

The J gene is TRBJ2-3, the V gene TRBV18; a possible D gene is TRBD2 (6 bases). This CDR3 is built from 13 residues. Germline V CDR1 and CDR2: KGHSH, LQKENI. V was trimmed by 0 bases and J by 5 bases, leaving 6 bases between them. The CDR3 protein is CASSPPEGDTQYF. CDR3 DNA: TGTGCCAGCTCACCACCGGAGGGAGATACGCAGTATTTT.

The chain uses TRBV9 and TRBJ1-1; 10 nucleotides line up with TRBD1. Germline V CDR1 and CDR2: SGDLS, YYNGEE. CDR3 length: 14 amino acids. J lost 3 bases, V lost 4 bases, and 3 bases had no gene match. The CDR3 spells CASSSGQGYTEAFF. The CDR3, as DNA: TGTGCCAGCAGCTCGGGACAGGGGTACACTGAAGCTTTCTTT.

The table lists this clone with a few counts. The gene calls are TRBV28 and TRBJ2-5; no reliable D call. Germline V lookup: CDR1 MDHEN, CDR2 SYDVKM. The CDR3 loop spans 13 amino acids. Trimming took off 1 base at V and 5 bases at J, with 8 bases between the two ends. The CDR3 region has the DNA TGTGCCAGCAGTTTATTGCCCCGTGAGACCCAGTACTTC. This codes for CASSLLPRETQYF.

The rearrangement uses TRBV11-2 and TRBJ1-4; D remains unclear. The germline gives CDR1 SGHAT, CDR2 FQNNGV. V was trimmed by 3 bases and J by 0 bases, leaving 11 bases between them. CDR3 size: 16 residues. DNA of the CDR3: TGTGCCAGCAGCTTCCCCAGAAAAACAACTAATGAAAAACTGTTTTTT. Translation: CASSFPRKTTNEKLFF.

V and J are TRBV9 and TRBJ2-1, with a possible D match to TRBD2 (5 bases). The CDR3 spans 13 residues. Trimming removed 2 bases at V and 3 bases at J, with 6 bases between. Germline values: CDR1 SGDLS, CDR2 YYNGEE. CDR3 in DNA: TGTGCCAGCAGCGTCGGGGTCTACAATGAGCAGTTCTTC. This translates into CASSVGVYNEQFF.

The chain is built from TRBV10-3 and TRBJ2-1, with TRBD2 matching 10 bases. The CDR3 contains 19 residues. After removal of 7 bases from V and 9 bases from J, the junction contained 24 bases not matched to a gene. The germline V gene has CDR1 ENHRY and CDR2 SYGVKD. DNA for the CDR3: TGTGCCATCACCTCTAGAGGGGGGACTAGCGCAAAGTATCTAGCTGAGCAGTTCTTC. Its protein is CAITSRGGTSAKYLAEQFF.

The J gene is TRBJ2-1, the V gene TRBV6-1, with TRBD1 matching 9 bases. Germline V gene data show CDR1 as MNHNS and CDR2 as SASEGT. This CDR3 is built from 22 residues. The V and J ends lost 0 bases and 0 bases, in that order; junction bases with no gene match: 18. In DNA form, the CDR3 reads TGTGCCAGCAGTGAAGCGCTTCTAGGGACAGGGTCGTCCGGGAGCTCCTACAATGAGCAGTTCTTC. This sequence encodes CASSEALLGTGSSGSSYNEQFF.

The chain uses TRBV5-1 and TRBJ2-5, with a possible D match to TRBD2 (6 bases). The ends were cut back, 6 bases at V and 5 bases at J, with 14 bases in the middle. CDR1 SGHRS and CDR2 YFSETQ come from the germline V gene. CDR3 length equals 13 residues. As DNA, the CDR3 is TGCGCCAGCAACCAGGGAGGTCAGGAGACCCAGTACTTC. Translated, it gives CASNQGGQETQYF. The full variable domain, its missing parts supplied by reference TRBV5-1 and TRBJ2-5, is KAGVTQTPRYLIKTRGQQVTLSCSPISGHRSVSWYQQTPGQGLQFLFEYFSETQRNKGNFPGRFSGRQFSNSRSEMNVSTLELGDSALYLCASNQGGQETQYFGPGTRLLVL.

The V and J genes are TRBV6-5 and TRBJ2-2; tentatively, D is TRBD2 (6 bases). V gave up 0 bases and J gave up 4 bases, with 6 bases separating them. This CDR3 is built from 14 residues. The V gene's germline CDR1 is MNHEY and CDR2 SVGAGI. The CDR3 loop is CASSYSTSTGELFF. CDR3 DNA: TGTGCCAGCAGTTACTCGACTAGCACCGGGGAGCTGTTTTTT.

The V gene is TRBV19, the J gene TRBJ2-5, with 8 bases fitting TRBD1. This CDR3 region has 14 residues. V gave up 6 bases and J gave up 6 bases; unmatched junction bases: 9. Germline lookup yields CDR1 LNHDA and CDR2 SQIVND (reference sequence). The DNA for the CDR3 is TGTGCCAGTAGCCAAGGACAGGGCTTGAAGACCCAGTACTTC. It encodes CASSQGQGLKTQYF. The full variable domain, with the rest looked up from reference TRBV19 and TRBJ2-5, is DGGITQSPKYLFRKEGQNVTLSCEQNLNHDAMYWYRQDPGQGLRLIYYSQIVNDFQKGDIAEGYSVSREKKESFPLTVTSAQKNPTAFYLCASSQGQGLKTQYFGPGTRLLVL.

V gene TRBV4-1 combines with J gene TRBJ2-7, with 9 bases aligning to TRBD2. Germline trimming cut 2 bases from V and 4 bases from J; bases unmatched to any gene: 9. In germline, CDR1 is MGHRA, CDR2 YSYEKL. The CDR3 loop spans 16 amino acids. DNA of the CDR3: TGCGCCAGCAGCCAACTGAGCGGGGGGCCAGGGTACGAGCAGTACTTC. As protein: CASSQLSGGPGYEQYF.

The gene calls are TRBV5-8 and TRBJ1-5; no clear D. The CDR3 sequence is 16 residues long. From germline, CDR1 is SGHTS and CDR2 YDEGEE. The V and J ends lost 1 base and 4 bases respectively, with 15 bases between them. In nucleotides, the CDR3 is TGTGCCAGCAGCTTGATATGGTCCGGAGGGAATCAGCCCCAGCATTTT. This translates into CASSLIWSGGNQPQHF.

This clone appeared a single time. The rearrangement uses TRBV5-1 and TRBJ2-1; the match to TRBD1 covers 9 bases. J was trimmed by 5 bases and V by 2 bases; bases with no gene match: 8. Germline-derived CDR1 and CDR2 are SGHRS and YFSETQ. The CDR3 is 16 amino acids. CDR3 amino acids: CASSFIDRGGDNEQFF. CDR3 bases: TGCGCCAGCAGCTTTATCGACAGGGGGGGAGACAATGAGCAGTTCTTC. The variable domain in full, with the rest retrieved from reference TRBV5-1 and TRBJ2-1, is KAGVTQTPRYLIKTRGQQVTLSCSPISGHRSVSWYQQTPGQGLQFLFEYFSETQRNKGNFPGRFSGRQFSNSRSEMNVSTLELGDSALYLCASSFIDRGGDNEQFFGPGTRLTVL.

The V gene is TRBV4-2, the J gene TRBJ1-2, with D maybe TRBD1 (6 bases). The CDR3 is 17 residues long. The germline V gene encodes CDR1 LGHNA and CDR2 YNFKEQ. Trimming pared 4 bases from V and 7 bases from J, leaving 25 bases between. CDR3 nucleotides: TGTGCCAGCAGCCGCGAACCCTACGGGGGGCTGGATCCTGGCTACACCTTC. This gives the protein CASSREPYGGLDPGYTF.

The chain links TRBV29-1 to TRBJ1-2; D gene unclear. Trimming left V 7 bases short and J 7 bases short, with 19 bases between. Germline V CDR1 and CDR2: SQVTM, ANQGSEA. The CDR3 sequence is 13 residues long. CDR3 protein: CSGRTGGLSGYTF. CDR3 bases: TGCAGCGGGAGAACGGGAGGACTAAGTGGCTACACCTTC.

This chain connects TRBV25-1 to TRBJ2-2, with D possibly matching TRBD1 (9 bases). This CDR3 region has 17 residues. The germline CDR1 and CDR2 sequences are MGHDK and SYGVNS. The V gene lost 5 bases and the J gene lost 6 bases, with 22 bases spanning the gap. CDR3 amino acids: CASSPGQGKAGAGELFF. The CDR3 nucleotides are TGTGCCAGCAGTCCCGGACAGGGGAAAGCGGGAGCCGGGGAGCTGTTTTTT.

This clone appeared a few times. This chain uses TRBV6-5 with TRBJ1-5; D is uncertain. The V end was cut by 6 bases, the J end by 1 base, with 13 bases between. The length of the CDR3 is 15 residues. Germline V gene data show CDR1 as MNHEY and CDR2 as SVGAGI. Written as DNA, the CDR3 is TGTGCCAGCAGAAGGACGGCAGGAAGCAATCAGCCCCAGCATTTT. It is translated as CASRRTAGSNQPQHF.

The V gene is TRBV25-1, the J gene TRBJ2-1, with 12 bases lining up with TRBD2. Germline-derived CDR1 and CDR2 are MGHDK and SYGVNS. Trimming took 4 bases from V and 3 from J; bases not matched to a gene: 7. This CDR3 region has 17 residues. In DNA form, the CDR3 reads TGTGCCAGCAGTGTTAGACTAGCGGGAGTTGTCTACAATGAGCAGTTCTTC. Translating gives CASSVRLAGVVYNEQFF.

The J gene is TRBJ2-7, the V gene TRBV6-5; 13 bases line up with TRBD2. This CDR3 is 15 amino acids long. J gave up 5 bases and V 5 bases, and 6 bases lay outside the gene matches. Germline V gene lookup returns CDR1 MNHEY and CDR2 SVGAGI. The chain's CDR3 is CASSHTSGRANEQYF. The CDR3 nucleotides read TGTGCCAGCAGTCATACTAGCGGGAGGGCCAACGAGCAGTACTTC.

In DNA form, the CDR3 reads TGTGCCAGCAGCTTTAGCGGGGAGACCCAGTACTTC. As protein: CASSFSGETQYF. The chain carries TRBV9 and TRBJ2-5; 7 positions match TRBD2. The trim removed 4 bases at V and 5 bases at J, leaving 2 bases unmatched. The V gene's germline CDR1 is SGDLS and CDR2 YYNGEE. There are 12 residues in the CDR3.